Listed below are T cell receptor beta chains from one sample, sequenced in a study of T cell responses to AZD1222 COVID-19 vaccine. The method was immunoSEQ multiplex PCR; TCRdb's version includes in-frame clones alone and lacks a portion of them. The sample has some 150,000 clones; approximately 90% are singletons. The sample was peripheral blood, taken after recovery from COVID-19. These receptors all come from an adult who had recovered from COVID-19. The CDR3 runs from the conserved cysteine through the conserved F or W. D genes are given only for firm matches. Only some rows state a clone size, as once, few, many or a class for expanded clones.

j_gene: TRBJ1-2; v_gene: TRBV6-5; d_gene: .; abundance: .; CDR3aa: CASSYDVNYGYTF; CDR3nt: TGTGCCAGCAGTTACGATGTCAACTATGGCTACACCTTC
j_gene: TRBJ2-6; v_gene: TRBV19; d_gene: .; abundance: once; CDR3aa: CASSDQGFSGANVLTF; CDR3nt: TGTGCCAGTAGTGATCAGGGGTTCTCTGGGGCCAACGTCCTGACTTTC
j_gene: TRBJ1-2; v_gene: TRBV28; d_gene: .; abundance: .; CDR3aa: CASTPPVGPNYGYTF; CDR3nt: TGTGCCAGCACCCCACCGGTGGGCCCTAACTATGGCTACACCTTC
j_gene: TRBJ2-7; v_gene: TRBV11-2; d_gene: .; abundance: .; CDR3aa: CASSFPGSYEQYF; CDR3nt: TGTGCCAGCAGCTTCCCAGGGTCCTACGAGCAGTACTTC
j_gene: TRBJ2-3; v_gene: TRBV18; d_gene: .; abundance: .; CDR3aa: CASSPVQETDTQYF; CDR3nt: TGTGCCAGCTCACCGGTACAGGAAACAGATACGCAGTATTTT
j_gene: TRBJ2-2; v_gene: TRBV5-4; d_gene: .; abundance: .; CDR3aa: CASSLELNTGELFF; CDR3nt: TGTGCCAGCAGCTTGGAATTGAACACCGGGGAGCTGTTTTTT
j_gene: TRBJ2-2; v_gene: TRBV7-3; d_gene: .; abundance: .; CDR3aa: CASSLNSGSNTGELFF; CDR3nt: TGTGCCAGCAGCTTAAACAGCGGGTCGAACACCGGGGAGCTGTTTTTT
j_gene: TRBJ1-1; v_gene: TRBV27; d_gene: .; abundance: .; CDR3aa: CASRDGPEAFF; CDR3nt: TGTGCCAGTAGGGACGGACCTGAAGCTTTCTTT
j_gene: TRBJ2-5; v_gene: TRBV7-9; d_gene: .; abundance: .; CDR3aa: CASSLGQQGQTQYF; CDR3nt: TGTGCCAGCAGCTTAGGTCAACAGGGCCAGACCCAGTACTTC
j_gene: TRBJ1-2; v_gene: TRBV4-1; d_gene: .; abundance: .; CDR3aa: CASSQVDRSRHGYTF; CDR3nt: TGCGCCAGCAGCCAAGTGGACAGAAGCCGTCATGGCTACACCTTC
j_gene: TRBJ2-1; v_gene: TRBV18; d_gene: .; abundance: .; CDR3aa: CASSPVSANNEQFF; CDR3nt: TGTGCCAGCTCACCTGTTTCTGCTAACAATGAGCAGTTCTTC
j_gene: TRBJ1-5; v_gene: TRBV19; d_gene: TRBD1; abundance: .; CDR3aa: CASRLDRGSQQPQHF; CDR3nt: TGTGCCAGTAGGCTGGACAGGGGAAGCCAGCAGCCCCAGCATTTT
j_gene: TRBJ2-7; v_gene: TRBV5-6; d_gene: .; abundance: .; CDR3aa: CASSLGAGGLYEQYF; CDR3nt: TGTGCCAGCAGCTTGGGGGCGGGCGGTCTCTACGAGCAGTACTTC
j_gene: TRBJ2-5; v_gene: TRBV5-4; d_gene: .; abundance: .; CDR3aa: CASSQAGYQETQYF; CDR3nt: TGTGCCAGCAGCCAAGCGGGCTACCAAGAGACCCAGTACTTC
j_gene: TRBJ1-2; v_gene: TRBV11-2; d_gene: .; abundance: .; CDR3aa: CASSLETSFTANPYGYTF; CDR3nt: TGTGCCAGCAGCTTAGAGACCTCATTCACAGCGAATCCTTATGGCTACACCTTC
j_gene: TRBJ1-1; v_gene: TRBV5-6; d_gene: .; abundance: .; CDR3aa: CASSLTDTEAFF; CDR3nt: TGTGCCAGCAGCTTAACCGACACTGAAGCTTTCTTT
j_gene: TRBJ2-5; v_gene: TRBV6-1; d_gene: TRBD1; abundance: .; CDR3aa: CASSVIGQGRGQETQYF; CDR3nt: TGTGCCAGCAGTGTAATTGGACAGGGCCGGGGCCAAGAGACCCAGTACTTC
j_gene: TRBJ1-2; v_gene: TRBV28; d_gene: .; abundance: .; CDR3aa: CASSAGAPGYTNYGYTF; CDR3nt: TGTGCCAGCAGTGCGGGAGCCCCAGGGTACACTAACTATGGCTACACCTTC
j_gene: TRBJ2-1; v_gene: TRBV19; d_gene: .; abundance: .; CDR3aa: CASSIETSTRDPSSYNEQFF; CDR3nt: TGTGCCAGTAGTATAGAGACAAGTACGCGGGACCCCAGCTCCTACAATGAGCAGTTCTTC
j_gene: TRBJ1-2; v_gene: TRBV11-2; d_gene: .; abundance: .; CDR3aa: CASSQPGEGRGYTF; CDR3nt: TGTGCCAGCAGCCAACCGGGGGAGGGTAGGGGCTACACCTTC
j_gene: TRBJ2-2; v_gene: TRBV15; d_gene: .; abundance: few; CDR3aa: CATSTTLGRHTGELFF; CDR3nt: TGTGCCACCAGCACCACACTCGGGCGTCACACCGGGGAGCTGTTTTTT
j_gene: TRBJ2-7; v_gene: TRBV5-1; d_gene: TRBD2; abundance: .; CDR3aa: CASNQRPAASGSREQYF; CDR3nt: TGCGCCAGCAACCAACGCCCGGCAGCTAGCGGGAGTCGAGAGCAGTACTTC
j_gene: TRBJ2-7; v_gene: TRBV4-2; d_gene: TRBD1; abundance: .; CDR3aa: CASSKGQGIHEQYF; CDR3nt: TGTGCCAGCAGCAAGGGACAGGGGATCCACGAGCAGTACTTC
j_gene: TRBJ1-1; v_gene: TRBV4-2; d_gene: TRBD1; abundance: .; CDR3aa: CASSQATGEAFF; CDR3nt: TGTGCCAGCAGCCAAGCGACAGGGGAAGCTTTCTTT
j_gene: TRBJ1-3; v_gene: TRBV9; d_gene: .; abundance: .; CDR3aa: CASSVEDGNTIYF; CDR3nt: TGTGCCAGCAGCGTAGAGGACGGAAACACCATATATTTT
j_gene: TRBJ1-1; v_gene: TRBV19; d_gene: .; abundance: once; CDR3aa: CASSIGFTGANTEAFF; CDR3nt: TGTGCCAGTAGTATAGGCTTTACGGGGGCGAACACTGAAGCTTTCTTT
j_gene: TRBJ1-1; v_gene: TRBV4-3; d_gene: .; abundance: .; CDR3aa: CASSHPKGQNTEAFF; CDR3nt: TGCGCCAGCAGCCATCCCAAGGGACAGAACACTGAAGCTTTCTTT
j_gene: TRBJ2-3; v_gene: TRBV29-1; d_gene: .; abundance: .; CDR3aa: CSVASVADTQYF; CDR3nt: TGCAGCGTTGCCTCTGTCGCAGATACGCAGTATTTT
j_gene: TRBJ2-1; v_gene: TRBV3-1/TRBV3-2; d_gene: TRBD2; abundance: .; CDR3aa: CASRALSGSGSEKNEQFF; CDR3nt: TGTGCCAGCAGAGCCCTCTCGGGCAGCGGGAGTGAAAAAAATGAGCAGTTCTTC
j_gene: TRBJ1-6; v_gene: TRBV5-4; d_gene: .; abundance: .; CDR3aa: CASSWGTGNSPLHF; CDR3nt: TGTGCCAGCAGCTGGGGAACAGGGAATTCACCCCTCCACTTT
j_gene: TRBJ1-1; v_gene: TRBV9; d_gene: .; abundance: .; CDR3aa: CASSVVTGGGPLAFF; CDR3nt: TGTGCCAGCAGCGTAGTGACCGGGGGGGGCCCGCTGGCTTTCTTT
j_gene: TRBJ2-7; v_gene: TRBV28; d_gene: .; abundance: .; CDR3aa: CASSLSGGRADEQYF; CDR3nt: TGTGCCAGCAGTTTGTCAGGGGGGAGGGCCGACGAGCAGTACTTC